This TCR beta chain emerged from a study of T cells in Graves' hyperthyroidism and ophthalmopathy. Using RNA transcripts as the source, TCR beta CDR3 regions were amplified. An initial round of RT-PCR targeting the TCR CDR3 relied on the HTBI primer set. TCRdb used MiXCR to reprocess the multiplex PCR reads, holding one entry per CDR3 protein. The sample shows 550,000 to 650,000 distinct CDR3 sequences, approximately 15% of them seen only once. The source material was blood. This sequence was found in a woman between 40 and 50 years old with Graves' hyperthyroidism.

CDR3 sequence: CSASPILGEQYF. CDR3 bases: TGCAGTGCTAGCCCGATCTTGGGGGAGCAGTACTTC. The chain links TRBV20-1 to TRBJ2-7, with D unclear. The germline gives CDR1 DFQATT, CDR2 SNEGSKA (reference sequence). With 3 bases removed from V and 7 bases from J, the gap between germline ends came to 13 bases. The CDR3 extends over 12 amino acids.